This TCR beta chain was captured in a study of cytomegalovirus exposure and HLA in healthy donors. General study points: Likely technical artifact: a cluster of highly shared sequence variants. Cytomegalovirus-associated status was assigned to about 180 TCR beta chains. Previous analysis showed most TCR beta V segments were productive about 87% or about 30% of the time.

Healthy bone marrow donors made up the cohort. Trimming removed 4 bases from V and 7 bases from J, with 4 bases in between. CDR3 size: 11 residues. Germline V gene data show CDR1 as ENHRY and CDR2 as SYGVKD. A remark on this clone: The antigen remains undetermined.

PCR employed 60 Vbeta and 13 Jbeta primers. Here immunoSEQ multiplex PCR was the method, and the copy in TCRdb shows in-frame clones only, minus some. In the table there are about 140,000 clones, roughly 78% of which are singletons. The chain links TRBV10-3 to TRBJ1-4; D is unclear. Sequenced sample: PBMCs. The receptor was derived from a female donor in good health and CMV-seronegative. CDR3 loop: CAISGGEKLFF. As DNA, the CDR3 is TGTGCCATCAGTGGCGGTGAAAAACTGTTTTTT.